This section outlines one T cell receptor beta chain sequence together with its context. What it binds is unknown. This entry is derived from a study of cytomegalovirus exposure and HLA in healthy donors. For the study at large: The approximately 120 validation repertoires, a later analysis reported, used the same platform as the 650 to 800 repertoires from the first cohort.

Notes on the study in general: As was reported, the classifier diagnosed cytomegalovirus status with high specificity and sensitivity. Investigators reported 150 to 200 TCR beta chains as tied to cytomegalovirus. First-cohort TCR clusters tended to co-occur in the 130 or so validation repertoires, a later analysis found.

Libraries were prepared by immunoSEQ multiplex PCR; TCRdb keeps only in-frame clonotypes and omits some of them. The table includes tens of thousands of clones, 94% detected once. Germline V gene sequence: CDR1 SGHNT, CDR2 YYREEE (reference sequence). V was shortened by 0 bases and J by 6 bases, with 19 bases between the two germline ends. This CDR3 spans 17 amino acids. The sequenced material came from PBMCs. The sequence came from a woman aged 18-30 years in good health and CMV-seronegative. This sequence joins TRBV5-4 and TRBJ2-1; maybe TRBD2 (6 bases). CDR3 DNA: TGTGCCAGCAGCTTGGCCGGCGGGGCGGGGAATGTCAATGAGCAGTTCTTC. Protein sequence: CASSLAGGAGNVNEQFF.